This paragraph reports one TCR beta chain. Its antigen is not known. In preparing bulk TCR libraries, previously described methods and listed TCR primers were used. TCRdb recomputed calls from the PCR reads with MiXCR, one row per CDR3 protein. Of about 630,000 distinct CDR3 sequences listed, 25% were seen once; the top ten hold about 0.81%. The data derive from a study of molecular identifiers for immune sequencing clone quantification. Germline lookup yields CDR1 MDHEN and CDR2 SYDVKM. Unmatched junction bases numbered 10, after V lost 6 bases and J lost 7 bases. The CDR3 is made up of 15 amino acids. Whole-study results and caveats: Clones carrying above 20 RNA copies accounted for over 97% of effector molecules, under 1% in naive cells. Jurkat TCR RNA that was spiked in from one cell was reportedly detectable among one million naive cells.

Naive CD8 T cell sorting was performed on the CD8+CD4-CCR7+CD45RA+ phenotype. This chain connects TRBV28 to TRBJ1-3; 9 bases fit TRBD1. The TCR comes from a human donor in good health. Some libraries in this study had Jurkat cell RNA spiked in. Sequencing was done on a sample of naive CD8+ T cells from blood, with Jurkat cell RNA spiked in. Subset specified: FACS-sorted CD8+CD4-CCR7+CD45RA+ naive T cells. The CDR3: CASSPPGQGRNTIYF. The CDR3 nucleotides are TGTGCCAGCAGCCCACCGGGACAGGGTCGGAACACCATATATTTT. The full variable domain, completed using reference TRBV28 and TRBJ1-3, is DVKVTQSSRYLVKRTGEKVFLECVQDMDHENMFWYRQDPGLGLRLIYFSYDVKMKEKGDIPEGYSVSREKKERFSLILESASTNQTSMYLCASSPPGQGRNTIYFGEGSWLTVV.